This T cell receptor beta chain originates from a study of naive and memory T cell subsets. The V and J ends lost 2 bases and 4 bases, in that order; junction bases with no gene match: 4. The CDR3 is made up of 16 amino acids. Germline lookup yields CDR1 SGHTA and CDR2 FQGNSA. Both TRBC1 and TRBC2 were covered by a beta constant-region primer of two equimolar oligonucleotides. The ligated cDNA underwent four PCR rounds using SP2 and nested alpha and beta constant-region primers. MiXCR, run by TCRdb on the UMI-ligation and nested PCR reads, gives a single entry per CDR3 protein. The sample has around 30,000 distinct CDR3 sequences; 18% are singletons. Cells stained for CD3, CD4, CD8, CD45RA, CD27 and viability were sorted into four CD45RA/CD27 subsets.

This chain uses TRBV7-2 with TRBJ2-3, with 12 bases fitting TRBD2. The sample comprised effector memory CD4+ T cells from blood. The subset is: effector memory, CD45RA- CD27-. This receptor was taken from a human donor in good health. The CDR3 DNA reads TGTGCCAGCAGCTTACTAGCGGGAGGGGGATCAGATACGCAGTATTTT. Encoded protein: CASSLLAGGGSDTQYF.